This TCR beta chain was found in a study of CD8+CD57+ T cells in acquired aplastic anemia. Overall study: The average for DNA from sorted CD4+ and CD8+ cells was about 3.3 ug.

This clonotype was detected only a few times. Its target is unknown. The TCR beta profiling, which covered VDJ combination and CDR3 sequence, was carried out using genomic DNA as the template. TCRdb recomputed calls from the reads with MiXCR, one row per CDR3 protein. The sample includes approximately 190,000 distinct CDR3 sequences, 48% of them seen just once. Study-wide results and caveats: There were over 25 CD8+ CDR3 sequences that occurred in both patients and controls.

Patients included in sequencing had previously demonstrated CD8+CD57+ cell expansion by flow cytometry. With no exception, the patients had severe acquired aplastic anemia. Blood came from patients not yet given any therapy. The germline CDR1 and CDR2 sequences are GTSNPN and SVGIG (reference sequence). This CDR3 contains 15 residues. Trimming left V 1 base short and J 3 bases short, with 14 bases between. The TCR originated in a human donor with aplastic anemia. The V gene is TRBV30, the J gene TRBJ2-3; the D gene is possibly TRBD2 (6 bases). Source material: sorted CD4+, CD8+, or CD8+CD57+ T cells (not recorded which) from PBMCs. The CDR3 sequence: CAWSARTTKTDTQYF. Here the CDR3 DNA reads TGTGCCTGGAGTGCCCGGACTACAAAAACAGATACGCAGTATTTT.